This TCR beta chain was identified in a study of shared clonotypes between healthy human individuals (dated by TCRdb to the early 2020s). At the level of the whole study: A couple of women and a few men aged 18 to 49 years were included in the cohort. For each donor, three plates each were used for CD4 naive and CD4 memory, two plates were used for CD8 naive, and one plate was used for CD8 memory. The study deeply sequenced blood TCR repertoires of five healthy adults to estimate repertoire size and the extent of clonotype sharing between individuals. Libraries were prepared and TCR repertoires were sequenced by different laboratories using diverse techniques, in order to increase sequencing depth and limit assay-specific biases. Leukapheresis yielded between about 0.85 and 9 billion PBMCs per donor. What the authors observed across the whole study: Larger estimated clonotype richness was generally found for naive subsets than for memory subsets. About 5% of naive CD4, 3.5% of naive CD8, approximately 2.2% of memory CD4, and 0.35% to 0.4% of memory CD8 clonotypes were shared across a handful of donors. Clonotypes shared by all four sorted-subset donors showed higher generation probabilities than non-shared clonotypes. The small number of donors limited the genetic and exposure-history diversity represented. Sampling was restricted to blood, and TCR repertoires in tissues likely differ from the TCR repertoires found in blood. Incomplete sequencing was indicated by rarefaction of sorted-subset datasets, despite the large sequencing depth. Pairwise subsampling led to the expectation that sequencing depth would affect the degree of clonotype sharing among donors.

Points on this clone: No cognate antigen has been identified for it. Base qualities are not at hand, and no much larger clone is one base apart.

Donors were healthy HIV-negative adults with no recently reported acute infections or vaccinations. All donors were Caucasian adults living in Nashville, Tennessee, USA. Magnetic negative selection was used to enrich CD4+ T cells, after which naive cells were positively selected on CD45RA and the negative fraction became the memory subset. Blood was collected by leukapheresis, and PBMCs were isolated by Ficoll-Histopaque density gradient centrifugation and then cryopreserved in liquid nitrogen vapor phase. Analytical flow cytometry was used to check the purity and quantity of each magnetically sorted T cell population. Genomic DNA was isolated from each sorted fraction and quantified by UV absorbance on a Nanodrop 2000c. TCR CDR3 regions were amplified from genomic DNA by multiplex PCR using the deep immunoSEQ assay. Genomic DNA extracted from each cell subset was distributed evenly over all wells of several immunoSEQ 96-well plates, and each plate served as one replicate. For sorted subsets, each replicate PCR was loaded with 200 ng genomic DNA, equivalent to 25,000 to 30,000 T cell genomes. Purified libraries were quantified with a Qubit 3.0 fluorometer, sized on a Bioanalyzer 2100, and re-quantified with the KAPA Library Quantification kit. Every immunoSEQ 96-well plate was sequenced on a separate single-read 150-cycle Illumina NextSeq 550 flow cell. The paper's processing steps were these. The immunoSEQ output contained only junctional sequences without quality scores, so filtering could not match that applied to full-length reads. To assign V/J genes and CDR3, sequences were annotated against IMGT germline references using PyIR, a Python wrapper for IgBLAST v1.9. Reads were removed for weak V/J assignments (E-value above 1e-6), missing CDR3, stop codons, out-of-frame junctions, or ambiguous translated residues. A V3J clonotype was defined by an identical inferred V gene, J gene, and CDR3 amino acid sequence. The percentage overlap between two repertoires was calculated by dividing the number of shared unique clonotypes by the size of the smaller repertoire. Richness of each repertoire was evaluated using RTK rarefaction, the Chao1 estimator, and Recon v2.1 estimates of unobserved clonotypes. Generation probabilities for all TCRbeta clonotypes obtained by the gDNA method from a handful of donors were computed using OLGA. The table was pulled from immuneACCESS by TCRdb, which kept in-frame rearrangements only. Such tables lose some clones; where checked, under half of the loss comes from unresolved V genes, and the rest has no known cause. V, J and clone size are those of that table, while D and trimming were read from the DNA. This sample holds about 660,000 clones; about 74% were observed only once. The top ten clonotypes cover 1.5% to 2% of the sample.

Reading from cysteine to phenylalanine, the CDR3 counts 14 amino acids. Only CDR3 DNA is held: 42 bases, read in frame from base 1. Compared with germline, V lacks 2 bases and J lacks 5 bases; bases without a gene match: 3. The CDR1 and CDR2 encoded by the germline V gene are MNHNS and SASEGT. The V and J segments used are TRBV6-1 and TRBJ1-1, with TRBD1 matching 9 junction bases. The sequence was collected from a woman in her thirties in good health. Sequenced material: memory CD4+ T cells sorted from blood. Per the publication, the cell subset or site label means: CD45RA-negative fraction. The DNA is TGTGCCAGCAGTGAAACAGGGGGCCATACTGAAGCTTTCTTT. This is translated as CASSETGGHTEAFF.